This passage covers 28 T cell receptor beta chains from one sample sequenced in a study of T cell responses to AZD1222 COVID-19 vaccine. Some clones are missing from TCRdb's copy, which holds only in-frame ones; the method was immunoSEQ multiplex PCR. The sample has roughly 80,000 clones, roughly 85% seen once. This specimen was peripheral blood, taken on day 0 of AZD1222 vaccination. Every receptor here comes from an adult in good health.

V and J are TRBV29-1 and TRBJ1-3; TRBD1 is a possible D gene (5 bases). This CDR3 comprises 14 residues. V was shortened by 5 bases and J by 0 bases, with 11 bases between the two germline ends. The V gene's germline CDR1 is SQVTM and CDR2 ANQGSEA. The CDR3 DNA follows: TGCAGCGTTTCCCAGGGAGGCTCTGGAAACACCATATATTTT. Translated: CSVSQGGSGNTIYF.

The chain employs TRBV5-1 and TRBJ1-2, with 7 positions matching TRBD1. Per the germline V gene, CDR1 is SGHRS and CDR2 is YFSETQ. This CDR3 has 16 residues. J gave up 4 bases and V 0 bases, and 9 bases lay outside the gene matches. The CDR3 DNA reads TGCGCCAGCAGCTTGGGAGGGAACCCAGGGGGCTATGGCTACACCTTC. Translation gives CASSLGGNPGGYGYTF.

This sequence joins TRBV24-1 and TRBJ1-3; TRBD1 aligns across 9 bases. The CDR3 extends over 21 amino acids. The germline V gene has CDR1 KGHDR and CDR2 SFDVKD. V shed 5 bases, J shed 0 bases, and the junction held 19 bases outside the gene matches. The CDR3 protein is CATSGKPRDRAYSTSGNTIYF. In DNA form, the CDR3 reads TGTGCCACCAGTGGTAAACCTCGGGACAGGGCTTATTCAACCTCTGGAAACACCATATATTTT.

DNA for the CDR3: TGCGCCAGCAGCTTGGAACAGGGGGCGGTCACTGAAGCTTTCTTT. Amino acids: CASSLEQGAVTEAFF. The V call is TRBV5-1, the J call TRBJ1-1; 9 nucleotides align to TRBD1. The CDR3 loop spans 15 amino acids. Per germline, CDR1 SGHRS and CDR2 YFSETQ. V trimming: 0 bases; J trimming: 4 bases; junction bases outside the gene matches: 4.

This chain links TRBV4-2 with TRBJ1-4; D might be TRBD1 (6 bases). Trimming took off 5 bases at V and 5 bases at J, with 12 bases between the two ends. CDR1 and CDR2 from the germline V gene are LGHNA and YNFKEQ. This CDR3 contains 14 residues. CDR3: CASSGGEWNEKLFF. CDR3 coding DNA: TGTGCCAGCAGCGGGGGCGAGTGGAATGAAAAACTGTTTTTT.

CDR3 loop: CASSFRWFSYNSPLHF. In DNA, the CDR3 is TGTGCCAGCAGCTTTAGGTGGTTCTCCTATAATTCACCCCTCCACTTT. This rearrangement joins TRBV7-8 to TRBJ1-6; D remains ambiguous. Per the germline V gene, CDR1 is SGHVS and CDR2 is FQNEAQ. The CDR3 covers 16 residues. The V end was cut by 3 bases, the J end by 0 bases, with 9 bases between.

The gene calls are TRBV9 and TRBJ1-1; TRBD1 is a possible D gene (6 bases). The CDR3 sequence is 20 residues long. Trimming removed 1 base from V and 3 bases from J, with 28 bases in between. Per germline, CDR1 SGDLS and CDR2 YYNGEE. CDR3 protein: CASSVLSSLQGRHQDTEAFF. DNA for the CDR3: TGTGCCAGCAGCGTACTATCCTCATTACAGGGCCGCCATCAGGACACTGAAGCTTTCTTT.

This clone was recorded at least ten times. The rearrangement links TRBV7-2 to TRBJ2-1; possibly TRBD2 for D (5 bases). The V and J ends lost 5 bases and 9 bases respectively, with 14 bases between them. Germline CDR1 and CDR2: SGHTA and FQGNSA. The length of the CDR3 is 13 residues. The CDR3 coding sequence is TGTGCCAGCAGCACAACCCTTGGGAGTGAGCAGTTCTTC. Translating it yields CASSTTLGSEQFF.

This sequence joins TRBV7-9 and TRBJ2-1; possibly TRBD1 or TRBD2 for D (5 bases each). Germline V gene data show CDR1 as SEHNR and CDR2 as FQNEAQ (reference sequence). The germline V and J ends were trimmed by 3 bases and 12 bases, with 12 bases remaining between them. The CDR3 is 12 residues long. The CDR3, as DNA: TGTGCCAGCAGCTTCATGACAGAGGGGCAGTTCTTC. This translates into CASSFMTEGQFF. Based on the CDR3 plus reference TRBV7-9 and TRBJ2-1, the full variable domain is DTGVSQNPRHKITKRGQNVTFRCDPISEHNRLYWYRQTLGQGPEFLTYFQNEAQLEKSRLLSDRFSAERPKGSFSTLEIQRTEQGDSAMYLCASSFMTEGQFFGPGTRLTVL.

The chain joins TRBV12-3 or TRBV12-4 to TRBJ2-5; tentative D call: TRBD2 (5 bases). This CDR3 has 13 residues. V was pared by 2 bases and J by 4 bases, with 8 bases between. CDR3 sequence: CASSLTGLETQYF. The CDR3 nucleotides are TGTGCCAGCAGTTTAACGGGGTTAGAGACCCAGTACTTC.

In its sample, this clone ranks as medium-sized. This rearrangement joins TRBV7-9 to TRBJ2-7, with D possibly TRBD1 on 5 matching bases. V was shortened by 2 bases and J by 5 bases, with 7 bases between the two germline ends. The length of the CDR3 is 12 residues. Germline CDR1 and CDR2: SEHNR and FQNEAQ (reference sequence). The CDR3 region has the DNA TGTGCCAGCAGCTTATCGACAGACGAGCAGTACTTC. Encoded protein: CASSLSTDEQYF.

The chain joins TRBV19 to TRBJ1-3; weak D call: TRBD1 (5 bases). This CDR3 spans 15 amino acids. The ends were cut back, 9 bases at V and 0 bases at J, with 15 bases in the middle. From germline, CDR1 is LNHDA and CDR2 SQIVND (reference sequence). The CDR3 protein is CASVALGVSGNTIYF. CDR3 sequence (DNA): TGTGCCAGCGTCGCCCTGGGGGTCTCTGGAAACACCATATATTTT. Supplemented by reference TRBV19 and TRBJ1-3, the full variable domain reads DGGITQSPKYLFRKEGQNVTLSCEQNLNHDAMYWYRQDPGQGLRLIYYSQIVNDFQKGDIAEGYSVSREKKESFPLTVTSAQKNPTAFYLCASVALGVSGNTIYFGEGSWLTVV.

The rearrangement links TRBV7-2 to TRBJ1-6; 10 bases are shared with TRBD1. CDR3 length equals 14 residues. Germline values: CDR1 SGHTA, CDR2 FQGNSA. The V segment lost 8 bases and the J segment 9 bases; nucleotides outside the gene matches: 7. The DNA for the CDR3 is TGTGCCAGCGGGGAAAGGACAGGGGGTTCACCCCTCCACTTT. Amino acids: CASGERTGGSPLHF. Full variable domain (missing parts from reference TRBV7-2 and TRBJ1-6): GAGVSQSPSNKVTEKGKDVELRCDPISGHTALYWYRQSLGQGLEFLIYFQGNSAPDKSGLPSDRFSAERTGGSVSTLTIQRTQQEDSAVYLCASGERTGGSPLHFGNGTRLTVT.

The CDR3 protein is CASSPEGSTDTQYF. CDR3 in DNA: TGTGCCAGCAGCCCAGAGGGTAGCACAGATACGCAGTATTTT. This sequence joins TRBV9 and TRBJ2-3, with D perhaps TRBD2 (5 bases). This CDR3 spans 14 amino acids. Looked up from germline, CDR1 is SGDLS and CDR2 is YYNGEE. Trimming took 4 bases from V and 0 from J, leaving 9 bases between them. The full variable domain, rest sourced from reference TRBV9 and TRBJ2-3, is DSGVTQTPKHLITATGQRVTLRCSPRSGDLSVYWYQQSLDQGLQFLIQYYNGEERAKGNILERFSAQQFPDLHSELNLSSLELGDSALYFCASSPEGSTDTQYFGPGTRLTVL.

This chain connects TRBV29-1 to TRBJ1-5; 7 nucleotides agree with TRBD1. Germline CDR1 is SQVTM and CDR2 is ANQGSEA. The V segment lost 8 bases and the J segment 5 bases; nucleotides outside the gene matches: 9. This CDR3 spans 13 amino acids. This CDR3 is CSTRQGRDQPQHF. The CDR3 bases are TGCAGCACCCGACAGGGTAGGGATCAGCCCCAGCATTTT.

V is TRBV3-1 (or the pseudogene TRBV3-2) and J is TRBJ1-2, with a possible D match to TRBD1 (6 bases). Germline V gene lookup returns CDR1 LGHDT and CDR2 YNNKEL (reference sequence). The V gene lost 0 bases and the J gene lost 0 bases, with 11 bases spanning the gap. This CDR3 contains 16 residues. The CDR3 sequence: CASSQDRRTANYGYTF. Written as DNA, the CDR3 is TGTGCCAGCAGCCAAGACAGAAGGACAGCTAACTATGGCTACACCTTC.

CDR3 sequence reads: CASSLTVGASSYTEAFF. Here the CDR3 DNA reads TGTGCCAGCAGCTTGACGGTAGGGGCGAGTTCGTACACTGAAGCTTTCTTT. J is TRBJ1-1 and V is TRBV7-2; the D gene is possibly TRBD1 (5 bases). This CDR3 has 17 residues. From germline, CDR1 is SGHTA and CDR2 FQGNSA. Deletions cut 3 bases from V and 3 bases from J, with 20 bases between.

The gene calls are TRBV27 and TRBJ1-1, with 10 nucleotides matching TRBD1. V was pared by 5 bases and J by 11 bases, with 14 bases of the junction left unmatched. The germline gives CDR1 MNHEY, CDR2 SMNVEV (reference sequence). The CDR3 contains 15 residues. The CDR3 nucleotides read TGTGCCAGCAGTCTCAACCCACCGGGACAGGGGTACGCTTTCTTT. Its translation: CASSLNPPGQGYAFF.

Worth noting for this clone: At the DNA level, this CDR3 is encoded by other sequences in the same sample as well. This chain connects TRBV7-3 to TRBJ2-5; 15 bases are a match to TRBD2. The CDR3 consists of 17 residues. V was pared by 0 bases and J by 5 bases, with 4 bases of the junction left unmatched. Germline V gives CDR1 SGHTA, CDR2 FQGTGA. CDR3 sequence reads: CASSLTGLAGGGETQYF. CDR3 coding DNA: TGTGCCAGCAGCTTAACGGGACTAGCGGGGGGTGGCGAGACCCAGTACTTC.

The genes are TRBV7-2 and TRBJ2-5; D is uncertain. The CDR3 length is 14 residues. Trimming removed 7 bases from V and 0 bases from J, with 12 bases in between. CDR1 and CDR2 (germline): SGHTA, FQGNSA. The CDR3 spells CASKIDRDQETQYF. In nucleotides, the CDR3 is TGTGCCAGCAAGATAGACCGGGACCAAGAGACCCAGTACTTC.

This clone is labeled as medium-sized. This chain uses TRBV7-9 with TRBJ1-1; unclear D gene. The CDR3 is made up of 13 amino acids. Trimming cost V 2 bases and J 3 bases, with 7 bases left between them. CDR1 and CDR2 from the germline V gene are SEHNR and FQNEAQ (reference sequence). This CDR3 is CASSLRRDTEAFF. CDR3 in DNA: TGTGCCAGCAGCTTAAGGAGGGACACTGAAGCTTTCTTT.

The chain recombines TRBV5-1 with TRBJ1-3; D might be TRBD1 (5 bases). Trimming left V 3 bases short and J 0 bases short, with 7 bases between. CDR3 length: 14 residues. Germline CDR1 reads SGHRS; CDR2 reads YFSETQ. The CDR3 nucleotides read TGCGCCAGCAGCTCAGGGAGCTCTGGAAACACCATATATTTT. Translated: CASSSGSSGNTIYF.

CDR3 sequence: CASSLGRINYGYTF. CDR3 DNA: TGTGCCAGCAGCCTCGGACGGATTAACTATGGCTACACCTTC. The chain is built from TRBV3-1 (or the pseudogene TRBV3-2) and TRBJ1-2, with no clear D. CDR3 length equals 14 residues. V lost 4 bases, J lost 1 base, and 10 bases lay in between. CDR1 and CDR2 (germline): LGHDT, YNNKEL (reference sequence).

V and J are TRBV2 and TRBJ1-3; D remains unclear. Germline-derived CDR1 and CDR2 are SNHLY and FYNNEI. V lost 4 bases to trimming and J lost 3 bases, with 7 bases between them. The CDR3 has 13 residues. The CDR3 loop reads CASSGGDGNTIYF. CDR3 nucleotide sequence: TGTGCCAGCAGTGGAGGAGATGGAAACACCATATATTTT.

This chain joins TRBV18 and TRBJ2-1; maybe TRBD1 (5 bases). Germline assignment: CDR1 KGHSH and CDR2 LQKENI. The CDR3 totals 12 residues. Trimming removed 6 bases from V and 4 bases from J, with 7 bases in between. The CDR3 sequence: CASSQGYNEQFF. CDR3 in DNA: TGTGCCAGCTCGCAGGGTTACAATGAGCAGTTCTTC.

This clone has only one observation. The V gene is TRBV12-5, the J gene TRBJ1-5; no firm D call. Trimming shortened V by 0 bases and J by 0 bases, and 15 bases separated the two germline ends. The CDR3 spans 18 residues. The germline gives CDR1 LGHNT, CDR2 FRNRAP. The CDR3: CASGLVTTSLYSNQPQHF. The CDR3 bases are TGTGCTAGTGGTTTGGTAACAACCTCGTTGTATAGCAATCAGCCCCAGCATTTT.

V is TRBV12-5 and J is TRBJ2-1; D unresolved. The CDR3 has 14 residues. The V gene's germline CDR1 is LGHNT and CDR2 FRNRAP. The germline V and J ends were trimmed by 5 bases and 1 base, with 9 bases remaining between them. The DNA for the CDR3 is TGTGCTAGTGGTACCGAGGTATCCTACAATGAGCAGTTCTTC. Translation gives CASGTEVSYNEQFF.

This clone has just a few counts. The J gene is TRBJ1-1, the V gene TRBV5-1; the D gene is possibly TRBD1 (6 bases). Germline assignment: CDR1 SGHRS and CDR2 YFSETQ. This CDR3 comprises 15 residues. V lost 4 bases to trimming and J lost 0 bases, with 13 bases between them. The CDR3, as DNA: TGCGCCAGCAGCCCCGCCGGACAGATGAACACTGAAGCTTTCTTT. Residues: CASSPAGQMNTEAFF.